This TCR beta chain was recorded in a study of technical replicates of blood from a few donors. Clones were read by immunoSEQ multiplex PCR, and TCRdb kept only the in-frame ones, dropping some. The sample lists about 59,000 clones, around 97% occurring once. This CDR3 is built from 14 residues. V gave up 2 bases and J gave up 5 bases; unmatched junction bases: 4. Germline V gene lookup returns CDR1 SNHLY and CDR2 FYNNEI. This chain joins TRBV2 and TRBJ2-5, with 8 bases lining up with TRBD2. This sequence originates from a human donor in good health. Sequenced: T cells isolated from PBMCs. The CDR3 spells CASSERTSRETQYF. The CDR3 DNA is TGTGCCAGCAGTGAAAGGACTAGCCGGGAGACCCAGTACTTC.